This T cell receptor (beta chain) was obtained from a study of blood T cell repertoires in COVID-19. Generated by immunoSEQ multiplex PCR, the TCRdb table keeps only in-frame clones and is missing some. The data hold approximately 150,000 clones, with less than 85% observed a single time. This CDR3 spans 15 amino acids. V shed 1 base and J shed 5 bases, with 15 bases lying between them. CDR1 is SSHAT and CDR2 is FNYEAQ in the germline V gene (reference sequence). The specimen sequenced was PBMCs or T cells enriched from blood (not recorded which). This TCR came from a man in his sixties who had recovered from COVID-19. The chain joins TRBV7-7 to TRBJ2-7; D perhaps matches TRBD2 (6 bases). The CDR3 sequence is CASSLVFGGGHEQYF. DNA of the CDR3: TGTGCCAGCAGCTTAGTTTTCGGGGGTGGCCACGAGCAGTACTTC.